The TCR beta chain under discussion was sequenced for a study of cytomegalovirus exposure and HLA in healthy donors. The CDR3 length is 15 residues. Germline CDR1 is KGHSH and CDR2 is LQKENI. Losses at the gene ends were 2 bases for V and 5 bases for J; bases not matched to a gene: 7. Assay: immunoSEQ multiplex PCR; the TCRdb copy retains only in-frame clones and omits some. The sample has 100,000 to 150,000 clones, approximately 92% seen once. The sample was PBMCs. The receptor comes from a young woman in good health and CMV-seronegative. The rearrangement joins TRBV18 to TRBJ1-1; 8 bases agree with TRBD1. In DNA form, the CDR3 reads TGTGCCAGCTCACCAGGTAGGACAGGGAAGACTGAAGCTTTCTTT. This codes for CASSPGRTGKTEAFF.